Listed below are T cell receptor beta chains from one sample, sequenced in a study of OX40 agonist ivuxolimab in advanced cancers. Here immunoSEQ multiplex PCR was the method, and the copy in TCRdb shows in-frame clones only, minus some. The sample contains some 74,000 clones, roughly 87% of which appear only once. The sequencing here drew on CD4+ or CD8+ T cells sorted from blood, taken in a trial of the OX40 agonist ivuxolimab. The source of these receptors is an adult with an advanced solid tumor such as melanoma, head and neck, liver or kidney cancer. The CDR3 runs from the conserved cysteine through the conserved F or W. The D gene is left open where the match is weak. Size is stated for part of the rows, as once, few or many counts, or as a class when the clone is expanded.

j_call: TRBJ1-4
d_call: .
v_call: TRBV29-1
clone_size: .
cdr3_nt: TGCAGCGCTGGGAGCGGGGTGAATGAAAAACTGTTTTTT
cdr3_aa: CSAGSGVNEKLFF

j_call: TRBJ1-2
d_call: TRBD1
v_call: TRBV7-9
clone_size: .
cdr3_nt: TGTGCCAGCGGTAGGCAGGGGGCGTTGAGAAACTATGGCTACACCTTC
cdr3_aa: CASGRQGALRNYGYTF

j_call: TRBJ2-1
d_call: TRBD2
v_call: TRBV28
clone_size: .
cdr3_nt: TGTGCCAGCCCCCTCCTAGCGGGGGGGCTTGTAGAGCAGTTCTTC
cdr3_aa: CASPLLAGGLVEQFF

j_call: TRBJ2-3
d_call: TRBD1
v_call: TRBV5-1
clone_size: .
cdr3_nt: TGCGCCAGCAAGGACAGGGACCCAGATACGCAGTATTTT
cdr3_aa: CASKDRDPDTQYF

j_call: TRBJ2-3
d_call: TRBD2
v_call: TRBV5-1
clone_size: .
cdr3_nt: TGCGCCAGCAGCTTTGTGCCAGCGGGGGGTTCGACAGATACGCAGTATTTT
cdr3_aa: CASSFVPAGGSTDTQYF

j_call: TRBJ1-5
d_call: TRBD1
v_call: TRBV6-1
clone_size: .
cdr3_nt: TGTGCCAGCAGTACTAGCGGACAGGGCCGGCAGCCCCAGCATTTT
cdr3_aa: CASSTSGQGRQPQHF

j_call: TRBJ1-2
d_call: .
v_call: TRBV28
clone_size: .
cdr3_nt: TGTGCCAGCAGCCCGGACAGTTATCCTTATGGCTACACCTTC
cdr3_aa: CASSPDSYPYGYTF

j_call: TRBJ1-5
d_call: .
v_call: TRBV18
clone_size: .
cdr3_nt: TGTGCCAGCTCACCAAAGGAAGGCAATCAGCCCCAGCATTTT
cdr3_aa: CASSPKEGNQPQHF

j_call: TRBJ1-4
d_call: .
v_call: TRBV29-1
clone_size: .
cdr3_nt: TGCAGCGTTGGAGGCAGAATTAATGAAAAACTGTTTTTT
cdr3_aa: CSVGGRINEKLFF

j_call: TRBJ2-1
d_call: .
v_call: TRBV29-1
clone_size: .
cdr3_nt: TGCAGCGTTGAGTGGGTAGGGCGGTTCTTC
cdr3_aa: CSVEWVGRFF

j_call: TRBJ2-3
d_call: .
v_call: TRBV7-2
clone_size: .
cdr3_nt: TGTGCCAGCAGTCAGGCTGGACCGGGCACTAGCACAGATACGCAGTATTTT
cdr3_aa: CASSQAGPGTSTDTQYF

j_call: TRBJ1-5
d_call: .
v_call: TRBV2
clone_size: .
cdr3_nt: TGTGCCAGCAGTGAAGGGCAGGGAGGTCAGCCCCAGCATTTT
cdr3_aa: CASSEGQGGQPQHF

j_call: TRBJ2-7
d_call: TRBD2
v_call: TRBV15
clone_size: .
cdr3_nt: TGTGCCACCAGCAGCTTGTCTAGCGGGAACCTTTACGAGCAGTACTTC
cdr3_aa: CATSSLSSGNLYEQYF

j_call: TRBJ1-2
d_call: .
v_call: TRBV6-5
clone_size: .
cdr3_nt: TGTGCCAGCAGTTCGGCAGGGGTCTATGGCTACACCTTC
cdr3_aa: CASSSAGVYGYTF

j_call: TRBJ1-4
d_call: TRBD1
v_call: TRBV5-1
clone_size: .
cdr3_nt: TGCGCCAGCAGCCTGGGACAGGGAAGAGAAAAACTGTTTTTT
cdr3_aa: CASSLGQGREKLFF

j_call: TRBJ1-5
d_call: .
v_call: TRBV6-6
clone_size: .
cdr3_nt: TGTGCCAGCAGTTACTCGATCACAGGGTCCCAGCCCCAGCATTTT
cdr3_aa: CASSYSITGSQPQHF

j_call: TRBJ1-1
d_call: .
v_call: TRBV5-1
clone_size: .
cdr3_nt: TGCGCCAGCAGCTTGGCCCTCGGGACTGAAGCTTTCTTT
cdr3_aa: CASSLALGTEAFF

j_call: TRBJ2-1
d_call: TRBD2
v_call: TRBV29-1
clone_size: .
cdr3_nt: TGCAGCCTACTCGGACTAGCGGGAGGACAAGAGCAGTTCTTC
cdr3_aa: CSLLGLAGGQEQFF

j_call: TRBJ1-1
d_call: .
v_call: TRBV25-1
clone_size: .
cdr3_nt: TGTGCCACCTCAGACGCACGAGGAATCCCTACGAAAGCTTTCTTT
cdr3_aa: CATSDARGIPTKAFF

j_call: TRBJ2-7
d_call: TRBD2
v_call: TRBV27
clone_size: .
cdr3_nt: TGTGCCAGCAGTTCTTCCGGGAGGAACTACGAGCAGTACTTC
cdr3_aa: CASSSSGRNYEQYF

j_call: TRBJ2-7
d_call: .
v_call: TRBV19
clone_size: few
cdr3_nt: TGTGCCAGTAGTATAGATACAGGGCGGGAGCAGTACTTC
cdr3_aa: CASSIDTGREQYF

j_call: TRBJ1-2
d_call: .
v_call: TRBV27
clone_size: .
cdr3_nt: TGTGCCAGCAGTTTATATGGGGGTGAAAACTATGGCTACACCTTC
cdr3_aa: CASSLYGGENYGYTF

j_call: TRBJ1-4
d_call: .
v_call: TRBV5-1
clone_size: few
cdr3_nt: TGCGCCAGCAGCTTGGCTGGACAGCAGAATGAAAAACTGTTTTTT
cdr3_aa: CASSLAGQQNEKLFF

j_call: TRBJ2-2
d_call: TRBD1
v_call: TRBV4-1
clone_size: .
cdr3_nt: TGCGCCAGCAGCCGGGGACAGGCAAACACCGGGGAGCTGTTTTTT
cdr3_aa: CASSRGQANTGELFF

j_call: TRBJ1-4
d_call: TRBD1
v_call: TRBV11-2
clone_size: .
cdr3_nt: TGTGCCAGCAGCTTCGCCGGGACAGGGGAAGAAAAACTGTTTTTT
cdr3_aa: CASSFAGTGEEKLFF

j_call: TRBJ1-3
d_call: .
v_call: TRBV29-1
clone_size: .
cdr3_nt: TGCAGCGTTGAAAGTGGAAACACCATATATTTT
cdr3_aa: CSVESGNTIYF

j_call: TRBJ2-2
d_call: TRBD1
v_call: TRBV5-1
clone_size: .
cdr3_nt: TGCGCCAGCAGCTCCGGGACAGTTACATTAAACACCGGGGAGCTGTTTTTT
cdr3_aa: CASSSGTVTLNTGELFF

j_call: TRBJ1-1
d_call: .
v_call: TRBV18
clone_size: .
cdr3_nt: TGTGCCAGCTCAGGCGGCGGGTGGGACACTGAAGCTTTCTTT
cdr3_aa: CASSGGGWDTEAFF

j_call: TRBJ1-2
d_call: TRBD1
v_call: TRBV28
clone_size: .
cdr3_nt: TGTGCCAGCAGACCAGGGGGCTGGGGCTACACCTTC
cdr3_aa: CASRPGGWGYTF

j_call: TRBJ2-1
d_call: TRBD2
v_call: TRBV18
clone_size: .
cdr3_nt: TGTGCCAGCTCACCTCCTAGCGGGGGGGCTTTGAATGAGCAGTTCTTC
cdr3_aa: CASSPPSGGALNEQFF

j_call: TRBJ2-3
d_call: .
v_call: TRBV5-1
clone_size: .
cdr3_nt: TGCGCCAGCAGCGGCCTCGGCGATCCCGCAGATACGCAGTATTTT
cdr3_aa: CASSGLGDPADTQYF

j_call: TRBJ1-2
d_call: .
v_call: TRBV7-1
clone_size: .
cdr3_nt: TGTGCCAGCAGCAACCAATGTCACGAGGGGACCTATGGCTACACCTTC
cdr3_aa: CASSNQCHEGTYGYTF

j_call: TRBJ2-6
d_call: .
v_call: TRBV11-1
clone_size: .
cdr3_nt: TGTGCCAGCAGCTTAAGGCTCTCTGGGGCCAACGTCCTGACTTTC
cdr3_aa: CASSLRLSGANVLTF

j_call: TRBJ2-1
d_call: TRBD1
v_call: TRBV7-2
clone_size: .
cdr3_nt: TGTGCCAGCAGGCCTCCGGGACAGGGGGGAGTTGGGCAGTTCTTC
cdr3_aa: CASRPPGQGGVGQFF

j_call: TRBJ2-3
d_call: TRBD1
v_call: TRBV5-6
clone_size: .
cdr3_nt: TGTGCCAGCAGCCTCCCGGGACAGGGGAAGACAGATACGCAGTATTTT
cdr3_aa: CASSLPGQGKTDTQYF

j_call: TRBJ2-1
d_call: .
v_call: TRBV6-5
clone_size: .
cdr3_nt: TGTGCCAGCAGTTTTAGCGGTAGGTCCTACAATGAGCAGTTCTTC
cdr3_aa: CASSFSGRSYNEQFF

j_call: TRBJ2-1
d_call: TRBD2
v_call: TRBV7-3
clone_size: .
cdr3_nt: TGTGCCAGCAGCAAAACTAGCGAGCCCTACAATGAGCAGTTCTTC
cdr3_aa: CASSKTSEPYNEQFF

j_call: TRBJ2-2
d_call: TRBD2
v_call: TRBV5-4
clone_size: .
cdr3_nt: TGTGCCAGCAGGGTAGGACTAGCGGGAAACACCGGGGAGCTGTTTTTT
cdr3_aa: CASRVGLAGNTGELFF

j_call: TRBJ2-7
d_call: .
v_call: TRBV5-8
clone_size: few
cdr3_nt: TGTGCCAGCAGTCTAAGCGCCTACGAGCAGTACTTC
cdr3_aa: CASSLSAYEQYF

j_call: TRBJ2-5
d_call: .
v_call: TRBV5-1
clone_size: .
cdr3_nt: TGCGCCAGCAGCTTGGTTGAGGGAGAGGGGGAAGAGACCCAGTACTTC
cdr3_aa: CASSLVEGEGEETQYF

j_call: TRBJ1-3
d_call: .
v_call: TRBV7-8
clone_size: once
cdr3_nt: TGTGCCAGCAGCTTAGGGGCCAGCTCTGGAAACACCATATATTTT
cdr3_aa: CASSLGASSGNTIYF

j_call: TRBJ2-5
d_call: .
v_call: TRBV27
clone_size: few
cdr3_nt: TGTGCCAGCAGTTCCCACGGAGAGACCCAGTACTTC
cdr3_aa: CASSSHGETQYF

j_call: TRBJ2-5
d_call: .
v_call: TRBV5-6
clone_size: .
cdr3_nt: TGTGCCAGCAGAGTGCAGGGGCGGGAGACCCAGTACTTC
cdr3_aa: CASRVQGRETQYF

j_call: TRBJ2-2
d_call: TRBD2
v_call: TRBV5-1
clone_size: once
cdr3_nt: TGCGCCAGCAGCTTGGTCCCCAGCGGGGGGGCCATGGGGCGTAACGGGGAGCTGTTTTTT
cdr3_aa: CASSLVPSGGAMGRNGELFF

j_call: TRBJ2-7
d_call: TRBD1
v_call: TRBV6-6
clone_size: .
cdr3_nt: TGTGCCAGCAGAAGGGGACAGGGGGCCTACGAGCAGTACTTC
cdr3_aa: CASRRGQGAYEQYF

j_call: TRBJ1-2
d_call: .
v_call: TRBV6-6
clone_size: .
cdr3_nt: TGTGCCAGCAGTTACGGCGCCAGCCCGTATGGCTACACCTTC
cdr3_aa: CASSYGASPYGYTF